The 4 T cell receptor beta chains below were found in one sample sequenced in a study of tumor-infiltrating lymphocytes in primary liver carcinoma. Total RNA and DNA came together from about 19-30 mg of bulk tissue without cell sorting. TCR beta cDNA was prepared out of 500 ng total RNA by means of a constant-region primer. Amplification in three nested multiplex PCR rounds with slightly modified ARM-PCR gave rise to TCR beta libraries. TRBV1-TRBV30 forward and Cbeta reverse primers drove the first two roughly 10-cycle rounds. One entry per CDR3 protein results from TCRdb running MiXCR on the multiplex PCR reads. This table holds about 78,000 distinct CDR3 sequences, 55% to 75% found once. The sequencing input was liver tumor tissue from sampling region 4. Subset described: tumor region T4, right-lateral pole. These receptors were obtained from a man aged 40-49 years with primary liver carcinoma and hepatitis B virus infection.

On this clonotype: Compared with germline, one end of the junction differs, possibly owing to a read error. The chain uses TRBV6-6 and TRBJ1-6, with 7 bases identical to TRBD1. The germline V gene encodes CDR1 MNHNY and CDR2 SVGAGI (reference sequence). The CDR3 has 14 residues. CDR3 loop: CASRVRQGISPLHF. CDR3 DNA: TGTGCAAGCAGGGTGAGACAGGGAATTTCACCCCTCCACTTT.

About this clonotype itself: Lacking the conserved final phenylalanine or tryptophan, this CDR3 likely reflects a read error. The genes are TRBV6-5 and TRBJ2-7; D may be TRBD2 (5 bases). The V and J ends lost 2 bases and 5 bases respectively, with 10 bases between them. CDR3 length: 13 amino acids. CDR1 and CDR2 (germline): MNHEY, SVGAGI. The DNA for the CDR3 is TGTGCCAGCAGTTACACGGGGAATAACGAGCAGTACATC. Protein product: CASSYTGNNEQYI.

Points on this clonotype: A much bigger clone sits one base away, suggesting this may be a read error. The chain joins TRBV10-1 to TRBJ2-1, with D maybe TRBD1 (6 bases). The V gene's germline CDR1 is WNHNN and CDR2 SYGVQD (reference sequence). The length of the CDR3 is 12 residues. CDR3 loop: CTSSQGSNEQFF. The CDR3 coding sequence is TGCACCAGCAGCCAGGGGTCCAATGAGCAGTTCTTC.

Concerning this clonotype itself: Sequence at one end of the junction differs from germline and may be a read error. The J gene is TRBJ2-1, the V gene TRBV11-2; D call uncertain. Germline lookup yields CDR1 SGHAT and CDR2 FQNNGV. The CDR3 extends over 13 amino acids. The CDR3 DNA reads as TGTGCCAGCAGCTCAAATGGTGCCTATGAGCAATTCTTC. Its protein product is CASSSNGAYEQFF.